This T cell receptor beta chain was recorded in a study of blood T cell repertoires in COVID-19. Trimming cost V 1 base and J 4 bases, with 8 bases left between them. CDR1 SEHNR and CDR2 FQNEAQ come from the germline V gene (reference sequence). The CDR3 is 14 amino acids. In the study's own analysis: Estimation of nucleated cell counts was performed using reference gene primer amplification. Data came from immunoSEQ multiplex PCR; TCRdb stores just in-frame clones and leaves some out. V and J calls and clone size follow that table, whereas D and trimming were derived from the DNA. The sample records approximately 120,000 clones, less than 85% being singletons.

The receptor was derived from a woman aged 55-70 years with acute or convalescent COVID-19. Sequenced input: peripheral blood. The V and J genes are TRBV7-9 and TRBJ2-4; TRBD1 is a possible D gene (5 bases). The CDR3 region is CASSLEGLKNIQYF. DNA for the CDR3: TGTGCCAGCAGCTTAGAGGGGCTGAAAAACATTCAGTACTTC. Together with reference TRBV7-9 and TRBJ2-4, the CDR3 gives the full variable domain: DTGVSQNPRHKITKRGQNVTFRCDPISEHNRLYWYRQTLGQGPEFLTYFQNEAQLEKSRLLSDRFSAERPKGSFSTLEIQRTEQGDSAMYLCASSLEGLKNIQYFGAGTRLSVL.